This T cell receptor beta chain stems from a study of glioma-infiltrating T cells after dendritic cell vaccination. TCRB CDR3 was amplified from 2 ug genomic DNA or less. The repertoire was sequenced with immunoSEQ multiplex PCR; TCRdb's copy has only in-frame clones and lacks some. The table includes some 99,000 clones, around 80% detected once. As to time point: after dendritic cell vaccination, including at tumor progression/relapse. This clone has just one count. There are 15 residues in the CDR3. Trimming took 1 base from V and 4 from J, leaving 11 bases between them. The germline gives CDR1 SGHNT, CDR2 YYREEE (reference sequence).

This receptor was taken from a human donor with glioblastoma. The genes are TRBV5-4 and TRBJ2-2, with D tentatively TRBD1 (7 bases). This specimen was blood, taken after dendritic cell vaccination. CDR3 nucleotide sequence: TGTGCCAGCAGCTTGCGGCAGGGGGGCACCGGGGAGCTGTTTTTT. Protein: CASSLRQGGTGELFF.